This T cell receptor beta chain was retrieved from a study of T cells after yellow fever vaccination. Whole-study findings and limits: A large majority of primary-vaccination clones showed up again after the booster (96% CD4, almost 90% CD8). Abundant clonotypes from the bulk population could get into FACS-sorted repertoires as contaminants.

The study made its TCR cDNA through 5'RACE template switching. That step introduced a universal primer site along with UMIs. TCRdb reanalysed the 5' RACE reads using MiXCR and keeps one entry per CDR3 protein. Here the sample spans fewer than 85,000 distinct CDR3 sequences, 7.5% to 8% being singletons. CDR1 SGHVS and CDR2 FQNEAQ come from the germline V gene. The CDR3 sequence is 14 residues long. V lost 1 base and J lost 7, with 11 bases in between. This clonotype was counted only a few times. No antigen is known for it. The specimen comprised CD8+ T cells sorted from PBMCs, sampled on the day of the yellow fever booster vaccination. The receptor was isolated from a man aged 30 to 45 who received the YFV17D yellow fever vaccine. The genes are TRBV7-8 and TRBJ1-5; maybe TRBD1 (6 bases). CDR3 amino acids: CASSLEGGGQPQHF. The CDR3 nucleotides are TGTGCCAGCAGCTTAGAGGGGGGAGGGCAGCCCCAGCATTTT.